What follows describes a single T cell receptor beta chain. This sample stems from a study of blood T cell repertoires in COVID-19. Overall study: Samples of COVID-19 (acute and convalescent) were obtained from the United States, Italy and Spain.

Looked up from germline, CDR1 is SGHTA and CDR2 is FQGNSA. The CDR3 is 13 amino acids. Trimming cost V 5 bases and J 9 bases, with 17 bases left between them. In the source study's methods: The authors estimated nucleated cell counts from reference gene primer amplification. Generated by immunoSEQ multiplex PCR, the TCRdb table keeps only in-frame clones and is missing some. V, J and clone size reflect that table, while D and trimming were determined from the DNA. Of over 100,000 clones in the sample, approximately 85% were seen once. This TCR was recovered from a man older than 75 with acute or convalescent COVID-19. What was sequenced was peripheral blood. This chain links TRBV7-2 with TRBJ2-7; TRBD1 might be the D (6 bases). CDR3 nucleotide sequence: TGTGCCAGCAGCACCCCTCAGGGGCCTCGGCAGTACTTC. Protein sequence: CASSTPQGPRQYF.